This TCR beta chain emerged from a study of blood T cell repertoires in COVID-19. Study context: Material from acute and convalescent COVID-19 was sourced from the United States, Italy and Spain. PBMCs, B-cell-depleted T cells, or T cells were the source of the cDNA or gDNA that made up the material.

The CDR3 has 15 residues. Deletions cut 3 bases from V and 6 bases from J, with 18 bases between. In germline, CDR1 is ENHRY, CDR2 SYGVKD. This clone was counted between two and nine times. Authors' data handling: From reference gene primer amplification, estimates of nucleated cell counts were derived. Assay: immunoSEQ multiplex PCR; the TCRdb copy retains only in-frame clones and omits some. V, J and clone size are taken as reported in that table, and D and trimming were inferred from the DNA itself. The top ten hold about 3.4% of the sample, which has about 60,000 clones, roughly 87% seen once. This sequence joins TRBV10-3 and TRBJ2-7; D gene ambiguous. The TCR sequence derives from a man in his forties or fifties with active COVID-19. Specimen: peripheral blood. CDR3 amino acids: CAISDHYLRRGEQYF. The CDR3 DNA reads TGTGCCATCAGTGACCACTACCTAAGACGCGGCGAGCAGTACTTC.